The rows below give T cell receptor beta chains drawn from one sample of a study of identical twins. TCRdb re-called the 5' RACE reads with MiXCR, one entry per CDR3 protein. The sample includes roughly 480,000 distinct CDR3 sequences, approximately 24% seen only once; the top ten take approximately 2.9%. The same specimen was also included in a second study, on T cells expressing NK-cell markers.

Material: CD4+ T cells sorted from blood. The receptors derive from a young woman in good health. Both conserved end residues are part of each CDR3. The order of the fields is V gene, clone size, D gene, J gene, CDR3 DNA, CDR3 protein. D genes are given only for firm matches. The size field is filled for only some rows; it gives once, few, many or a size class.

>TRBV3-1|-|-|TRBJ2-1
TGTGCCAGCAGCCAAGCAACGTTCGTCGAGCAGTTCTTC
CASSQATFVEQFF
>TRBV7-2|few|-|TRBJ2-2
TGTGCCAGCAGCTTAGTGGGGCCGGGTACCGGGGAGCTGTTTTTT
CASSLVGPGTGELFF
>TRBV29-1|-|TRBD1|TRBJ2-5
TGCAGCGTTAGGACAGGGGAAGAGACCCAGTACTTC
CSVRTGEETQYF
>TRBV12-3/TRBV12-4|-|TRBD1|TRBJ2-7
TGTGCCAGCAGTTTTTCTTACAGGGGTTACGAGCAGTACTTC
CASSFSYRGYEQYF
>TRBV6-2/TRBV6-3|-|-|TRBJ2-7
TGTGCCAGCAGGTCGGGACCATCCGGCTACGAGCAGTACTTC
CASRSGPSGYEQYF
>TRBV7-9|few|-|TRBJ2-1
TGTGCCAGCAGCCCACGACTAGTGTCGCACAATGAGCAGTTCTTC
CASSPRLVSHNEQFF
>TRBV20-1|few|TRBD2|TRBJ2-1
TGCAGTGCGGCGGGACTAGCGGGATTTTACAATGAGCAGTTCTTC
CSAAGLAGFYNEQFF
>TRBV3-1|-|-|TRBJ1-3
TGTGCCAGCAGCCAATACGGGGGGATTGGAAACACCATATATTTT
CASSQYGGIGNTIYF
>TRBV2|few|-|TRBJ1-1
TGTGCCAGTATGGGACGGGAGATTTTGAACACTGAAGCTTTCTTT
CASMGREILNTEAFF
>TRBV29-1|-|TRBD1|TRBJ2-5
TGCAGCGTGACCGGGACAGGGGAAGAGACCCAGTACTTC
CSVTGTGEETQYF
>TRBV5-1|-|-|TRBJ1-2
TGCGCCAGCAGCTTGGCGGGGAATGAGGGCTACACCTTC
CASSLAGNEGYTF
>TRBV6-2/TRBV6-3|once|TRBD2|TRBJ2-1
TGTGCCAGCAGTTACCCCCGACTAGCGGCAAGCTCCTACAATGAGCAGTTCTTC
CASSYPRLAASSYNEQFF
>TRBV4-1|many|-|TRBJ1-1
TGCGCCAGCAGAGTCATCCTGGGGACTGAAGCTTTCTTT
CASRVILGTEAFF
>TRBV29-1|-|TRBD2|TRBJ2-3
TGCAGCGTTGTAGGGCGGGAGGGCCCAGATACGCAGTATTTT
CSVVGREGPDTQYF
>TRBV7-9|few|-|TRBJ1-5
TGTGCCAGCAGCCCCGTGGGGGGTCCCAATCAGCCCCAGCATTTT
CASSPVGGPNQPQHF
>TRBV20-1|-|TRBD1|TRBJ1-4
TGCAGTGCCCGACAGGGATTAGGAGAAAAACTGTTTTTT
CSARQGLGEKLFF
>TRBV3-1|-|-|TRBJ2-7
TGTGCCAGCAGCCGGACTGACTCCCGGGCGAGCGAGCAGTACTTC
CASSRTDSRASEQYF
>TRBV5-1|few|-|TRBJ1-5
TGCGCCAGCAGCACCGGACCCAATCAGCCCCAGCATTTT
CASSTGPNQPQHF
>TRBV5-6|-|-|TRBJ1-2
TGTGCCAGCAGCTCCTACGTTGGGGGCTACACCTTC
CASSSYVGGYTF
>TRBV4-3|many|-|TRBJ1-1
TGCGCCAGCAGCCAAGATCTGTCGACTGAAGCTTTCTTT
CASSQDLSTEAFF
>TRBV10-1|-|-|TRBJ2-2
TGCGCCAGCAGTGAAGGGGGAGCTAACACCGGGGAGCTGTTTTTT
CASSEGGANTGELFF
>TRBV24-1|few|TRBD2|TRBJ2-5
TGTGCCACCAGTGACCCGGGAGGGGGAGAGACCCAGTACTTC
CATSDPGGGETQYF
>TRBV5-5|-|-|TRBJ2-2
TGTGCCAGCAGCTTGAGGATCGGGGTCCCCGGGGAGCTGTTTTTT
CASSLRIGVPGELFF
>TRBV24-1|few|-|TRBJ1-2
TGTGCCACCAGTGATGAACAGACCAACTATGGCTACACCTTC
CATSDEQTNYGYTF
>TRBV20-1|few|-|TRBJ2-7
TGCAGTGCTACGAGGGGTTCGCTGACCTACGAGCAGTACTTC
CSATRGSLTYEQYF
>TRBV6-1|-|-|TRBJ2-1
TGTGCCACCACTCAGGGGGGTCACTACAATGAGCAGTTCTTC
CATTQGGHYNEQFF
>TRBV7-9|-|TRBD2|TRBJ2-7
TGTGCCAGCACCTCCGGGACTAGCGGCTCCTACGAGCAGTACTTC
CASTSGTSGSYEQYF
>TRBV11-2|-|TRBD2|TRBJ2-1
TGTGCCAGCAGCTTAACCGGACTAGAATCCAATGAGCAGTTCTTC
CASSLTGLESNEQFF
>TRBV28|-|-|TRBJ1-2
TGTGCCAGCAGTTTGACGGTGCCACTCGATTATGGCTACACCTTC
CASSLTVPLDYGYTF